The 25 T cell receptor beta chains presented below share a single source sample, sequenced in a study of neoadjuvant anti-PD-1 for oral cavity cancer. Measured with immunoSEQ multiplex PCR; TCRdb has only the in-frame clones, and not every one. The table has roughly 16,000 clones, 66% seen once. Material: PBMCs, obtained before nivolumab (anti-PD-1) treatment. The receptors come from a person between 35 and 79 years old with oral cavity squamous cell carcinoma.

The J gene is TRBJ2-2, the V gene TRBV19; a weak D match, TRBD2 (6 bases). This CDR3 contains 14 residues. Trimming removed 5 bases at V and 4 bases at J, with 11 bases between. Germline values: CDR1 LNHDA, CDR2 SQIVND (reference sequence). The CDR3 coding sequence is TGTGCCAGTAGTTGGAGGGAGAGCACCGGGGAGCTGTTTTTT. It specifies CASSWRESTGELFF.

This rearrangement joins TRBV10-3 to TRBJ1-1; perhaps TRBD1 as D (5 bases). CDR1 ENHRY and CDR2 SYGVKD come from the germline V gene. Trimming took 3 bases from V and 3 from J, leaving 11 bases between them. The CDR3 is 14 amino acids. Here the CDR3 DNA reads TGTGCCATCAGTGACGTGCTAGGGGACACTGAAGCTTTCTTT. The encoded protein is CAISDVLGDTEAFF.

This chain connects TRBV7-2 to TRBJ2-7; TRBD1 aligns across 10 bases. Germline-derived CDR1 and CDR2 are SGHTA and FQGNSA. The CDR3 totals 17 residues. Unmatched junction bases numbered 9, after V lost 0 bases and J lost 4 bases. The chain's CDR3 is CASSLAPPGQGIYEQYF. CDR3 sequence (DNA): TGTGCCAGCAGCTTAGCCCCGCCGGGACAGGGGATATACGAGCAGTACTTC.

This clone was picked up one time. The CDR3 nucleotides read TGTGCCAGCAGCGGGGAAACGGGAGGCTACAATGAGCAGTTCTTC. Its protein product is CASSGETGGYNEQFF. The chain links TRBV6-4 to TRBJ2-1, with 7 nucleotides matching TRBD2. This CDR3 spans 15 amino acids. Trimming cost V 6 bases and J 3 bases; bases outside gene matches: 8. Germline values: CDR1 MRHNA, CDR2 SNTAGT.

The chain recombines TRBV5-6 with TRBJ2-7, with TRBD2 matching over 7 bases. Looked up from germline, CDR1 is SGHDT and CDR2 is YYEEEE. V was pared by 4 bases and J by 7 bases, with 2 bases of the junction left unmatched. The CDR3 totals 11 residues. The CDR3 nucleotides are TGTGCCAGCAGCGTCGGGGGGGAGCAGTACTTC. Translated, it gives CASSVGGEQYF.

CDR3 nucleotide sequence: TGTGCCAGCAGTTACTCTGCAGGGGAGGAAAAGGGCTACACCTTC. As protein: CASSYSAGEEKGYTF. The chain employs TRBV6-6 and TRBJ1-2; D is perhaps TRBD1 (6 bases). From germline, CDR1 is MNHNY and CDR2 SVGAGI (reference sequence). With 0 bases removed from V and 8 bases from J, the gap between germline ends came to 16 bases. This CDR3 is 15 amino acids long.

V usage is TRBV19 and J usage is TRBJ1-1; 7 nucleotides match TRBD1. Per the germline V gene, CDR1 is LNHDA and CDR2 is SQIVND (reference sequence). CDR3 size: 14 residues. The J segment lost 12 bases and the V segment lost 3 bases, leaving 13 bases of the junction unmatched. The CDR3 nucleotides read TGTGCCAGTAGTATTTTCGCGGGACAGAGCGATTCTTTCTTT. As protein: CASSIFAGQSDSFF. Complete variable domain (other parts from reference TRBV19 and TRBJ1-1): DGGITQSPKYLFRKEGQNVTLSCEQNLNHDAMYWYRQDPGQGLRLIYYSQIVNDFQKGDIAEGYSVSREKKESFPLTVTSAQKNPTAFYLCASSIFAGQSDSFFGQGTRLTVV.

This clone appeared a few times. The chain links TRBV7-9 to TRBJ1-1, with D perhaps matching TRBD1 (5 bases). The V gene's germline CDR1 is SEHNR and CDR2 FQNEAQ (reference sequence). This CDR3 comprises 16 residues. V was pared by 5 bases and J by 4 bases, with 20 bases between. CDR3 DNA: TGTGCCAGCAGCCTAACTCCCCTCGGGGGTGGCACTGAAGCTTTCTTT. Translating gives CASSLTPLGGGTEAFF.

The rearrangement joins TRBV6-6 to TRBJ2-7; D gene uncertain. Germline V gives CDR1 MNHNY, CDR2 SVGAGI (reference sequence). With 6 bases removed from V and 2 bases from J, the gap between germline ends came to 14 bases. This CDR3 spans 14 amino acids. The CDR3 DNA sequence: TGTGCCAGCAGCCTCACACACAGTACCTACGAGCAGTACTTC. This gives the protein CASSLTHSTYEQYF.

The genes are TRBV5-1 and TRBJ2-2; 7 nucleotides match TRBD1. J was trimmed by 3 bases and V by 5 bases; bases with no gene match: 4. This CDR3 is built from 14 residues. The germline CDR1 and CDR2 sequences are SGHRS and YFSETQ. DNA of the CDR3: TGCGCCAGCAGACACAGGGGAGACACCGGGGAGCTGTTTTTT. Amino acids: CASRHRGDTGELFF.

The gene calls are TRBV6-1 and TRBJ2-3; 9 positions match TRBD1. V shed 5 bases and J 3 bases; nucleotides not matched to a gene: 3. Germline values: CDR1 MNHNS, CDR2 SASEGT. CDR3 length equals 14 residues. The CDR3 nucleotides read TGTGCCAGCAGTACCGGGACAGGGACAGATACGCAGTATTTT. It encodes CASSTGTGTDTQYF.

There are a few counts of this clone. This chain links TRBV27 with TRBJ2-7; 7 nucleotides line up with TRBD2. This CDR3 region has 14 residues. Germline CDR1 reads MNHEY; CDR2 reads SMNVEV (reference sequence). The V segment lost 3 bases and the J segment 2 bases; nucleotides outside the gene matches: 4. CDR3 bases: TGTGCCAGCAGTTTCGGGGGGAGTACCTACGAGCAGTACTTC. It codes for CASSFGGSTYEQYF.

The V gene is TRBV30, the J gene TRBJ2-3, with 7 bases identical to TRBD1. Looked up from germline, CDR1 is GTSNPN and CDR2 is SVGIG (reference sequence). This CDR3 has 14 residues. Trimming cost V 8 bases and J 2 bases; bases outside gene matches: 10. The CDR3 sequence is CAGDRVENTDTQYF. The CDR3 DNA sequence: TGTGCCGGAGACAGGGTCGAAAACACAGATACGCAGTATTTT.

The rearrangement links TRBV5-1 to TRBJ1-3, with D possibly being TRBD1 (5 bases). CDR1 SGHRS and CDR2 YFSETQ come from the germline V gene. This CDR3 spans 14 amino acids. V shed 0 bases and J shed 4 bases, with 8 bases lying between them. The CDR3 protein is CASSLAGFGNTIYF. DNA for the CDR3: TGCGCCAGCAGCTTGGCAGGGTTCGGAAACACCATATATTTT.

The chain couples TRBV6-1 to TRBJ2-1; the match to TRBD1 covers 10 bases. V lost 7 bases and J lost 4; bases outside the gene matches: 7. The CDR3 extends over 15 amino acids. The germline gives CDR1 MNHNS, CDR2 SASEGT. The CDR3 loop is CASIWGTGAYNEQFF. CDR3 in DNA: TGTGCCAGCATTTGGGGGACAGGGGCTTACAATGAGCAGTTCTTC.

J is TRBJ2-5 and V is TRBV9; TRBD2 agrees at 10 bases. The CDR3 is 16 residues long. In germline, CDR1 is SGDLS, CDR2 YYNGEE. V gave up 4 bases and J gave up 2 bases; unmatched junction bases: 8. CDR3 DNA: TGTGCCAGCAGCTCAGGACTAGCGGAGGGGCAAGAGACCCAGTACTTC. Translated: CASSSGLAEGQETQYF.

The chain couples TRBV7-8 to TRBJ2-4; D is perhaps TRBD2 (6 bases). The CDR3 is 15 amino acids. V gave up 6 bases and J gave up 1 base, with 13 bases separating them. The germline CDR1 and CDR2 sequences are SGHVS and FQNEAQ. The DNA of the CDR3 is TGTGCCAGCAGTCGCGGCGGGGTGGCCAAAAACATTCAGTACTTC. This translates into CASSRGGVAKNIQYF. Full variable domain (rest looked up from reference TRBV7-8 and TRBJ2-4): GAGVSQSPRYKVAKRGQDVALRCDPISGHVSLFWYQQALGQGPEFLTYFQNEAQLDKSGLPSDRFFAERPEGSVSTLKIQRTQQEDSAVYLCASSRGGVAKNIQYFGAGTRLSVL.

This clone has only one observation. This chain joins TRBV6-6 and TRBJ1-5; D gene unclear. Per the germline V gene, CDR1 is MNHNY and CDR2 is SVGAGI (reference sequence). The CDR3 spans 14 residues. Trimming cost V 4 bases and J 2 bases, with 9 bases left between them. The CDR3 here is CASSSDGGNQPQHF. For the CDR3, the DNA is TGTGCCAGCAGTTCGGACGGCGGCAATCAGCCCCAGCATTTT.

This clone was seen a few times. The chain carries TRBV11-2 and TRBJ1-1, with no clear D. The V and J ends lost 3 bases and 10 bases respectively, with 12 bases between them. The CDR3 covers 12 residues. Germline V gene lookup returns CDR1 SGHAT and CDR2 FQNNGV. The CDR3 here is CASSLERVRAFF. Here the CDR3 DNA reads TGTGCCAGCAGCTTGGAAAGGGTGAGAGCTTTCTTT.

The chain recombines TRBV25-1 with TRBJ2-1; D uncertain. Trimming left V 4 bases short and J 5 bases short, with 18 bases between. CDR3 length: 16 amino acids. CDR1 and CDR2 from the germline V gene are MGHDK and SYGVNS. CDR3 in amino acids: CASSGRRPVWNNEQFF. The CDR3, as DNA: TGTGCCAGCAGTGGGCGGCGGCCCGTCTGGAACAATGAGCAGTTCTTC.

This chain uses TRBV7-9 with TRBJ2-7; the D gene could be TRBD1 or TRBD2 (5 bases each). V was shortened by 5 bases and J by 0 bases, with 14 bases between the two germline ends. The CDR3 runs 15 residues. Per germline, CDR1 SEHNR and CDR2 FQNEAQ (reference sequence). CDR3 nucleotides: TGTGCCAGCAGCCGGCCGGGACCCAGCTCCTACGAGCAGTACTTC. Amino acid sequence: CASSRPGPSSYEQYF.

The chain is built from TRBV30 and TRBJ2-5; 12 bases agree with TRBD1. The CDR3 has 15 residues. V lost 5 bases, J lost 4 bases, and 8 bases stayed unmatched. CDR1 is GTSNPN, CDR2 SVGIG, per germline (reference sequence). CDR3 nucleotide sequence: TGTGCCTGGCAGAGGGGACAGGGGGCTGGAGAGACCCAGTACTTC. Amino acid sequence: CAWQRGQGAGETQYF.

The CDR3 DNA follows: TGCGCCAGCAGCCAAGAAGTAACGGGAGGTGCTGTGGATACGCAGTATTTT. Translating gives CASSQEVTGGAVDTQYF. This chain joins TRBV4-1 and TRBJ2-3, with 7 bases that match TRBD2. There are 17 residues in the CDR3. V shed 0 bases and J 6 bases; nucleotides not matched to a gene: 12. Germline V lookup: CDR1 MGHRA, CDR2 YSYEKL.

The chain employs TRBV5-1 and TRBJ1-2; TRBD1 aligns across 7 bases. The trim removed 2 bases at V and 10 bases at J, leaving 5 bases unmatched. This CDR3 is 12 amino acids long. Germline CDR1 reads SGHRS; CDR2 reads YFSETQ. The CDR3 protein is CASSFQGDDYTF. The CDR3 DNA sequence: TGCGCCAGCAGCTTTCAGGGGGATGACTACACCTTC.

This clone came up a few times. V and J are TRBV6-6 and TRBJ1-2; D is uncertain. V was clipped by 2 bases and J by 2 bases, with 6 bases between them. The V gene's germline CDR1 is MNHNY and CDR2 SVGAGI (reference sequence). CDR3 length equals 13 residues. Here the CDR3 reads CASSYAENYGYTF. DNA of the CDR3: TGTGCCAGCAGTTACGCAGAGAACTATGGCTACACCTTC.